What follows are 31 T cell receptor beta chains derived from one specimen sequenced in a study of T cell responses to AZD1222 COVID-19 vaccine. Produced via immunoSEQ multiplex PCR; TCRdb's table is partial and in-frame only. The top ten hold around 4.4% of the sample, which has roughly 120,000 clones, more than 75% seen once. This specimen consisted of peripheral blood, obtained 28 days after the second AZD1222 dose. The receptors derive from an adult who received the AZD1222 COVID-19 vaccine.

The chain uses TRBV7-9 and TRBJ2-6; 9 bases are a match to TRBD1. V was pared by 4 bases and J by 0 bases, with 4 bases of the junction left unmatched. CDR1 and CDR2 (germline): SEHNR, FQNEAQ (reference sequence). This CDR3 spans 17 amino acids. The CDR3 DNA sequence: TGTGCCAGCAGCTCCGGGACAGGGCCCTCTGGGGCCAACGTCCTGACTTTC. This sequence encodes CASSSGTGPSGANVLTF.

The rearrangement uses TRBV5-6 and TRBJ1-1; possibly TRBD1 for D (5 bases). The CDR3 is 17 amino acids. Trimming removed 4 bases at V and 4 bases at J, with 23 bases between. CDR1 and CDR2 (germline): SGHDT, YYEEEE. The CDR3 DNA reads as TGTGCCAGCAGCCCCCTCGGTACCGACAGTGGGACCACTGAAGCTTTCTTT. Translation gives CASSPLGTDSGTTEAFF.

This clone was seen only a few times. V gene TRBV18 combines with J gene TRBJ2-1, with unresolved D. The CDR3 is 14 residues long. Deletions cut 2 bases from V and 8 bases from J, with 13 bases between. The germline CDR1 and CDR2 sequences are KGHSH and LQKENI. CDR3 region: CASSPVALGHEQFF. The DNA of the CDR3 is TGTGCCAGCTCACCAGTGGCCCTCGGCCATGAGCAGTTCTTC.

This clone was counted only a few times. The chain has TRBV7-7 and TRBJ2-1; 8 nucleotides agree with TRBD1. This CDR3 is built from 17 residues. With V trimmed by 4 bases and J by 3 bases, 11 bases remained unmatched. The germline V gene encodes CDR1 SSHAT and CDR2 FNYEAQ (reference sequence). CDR3 amino acids: CASSSSRGPSLYNEQFF. The CDR3 nucleotides read TGTGCCAGCAGCTCATCCAGGGGGCCCTCTCTCTACAATGAGCAGTTCTTC.

The chain uses TRBV6-4 and TRBJ2-1; a weak D match, TRBD2 (6 bases). V gave up 2 bases and J gave up 6 bases, with 11 bases separating them. Germline V lookup: CDR1 MRHNA, CDR2 SNTAGT. The CDR3 covers 14 residues. CDR3 in DNA: TGTGCCAGCAGTGACCGGAGGAGGGGCAATGAGCAGTTCTTC. This codes for CASSDRRRGNEQFF.

This clone was counted a few times. V gene TRBV30 combines with J gene TRBJ1-4, with D possibly TRBD1 on 6 matching bases. The CDR3 has 14 amino acids. Germline V gene sequence: CDR1 GTSNPN, CDR2 SVGIG (reference sequence). V dropped 3 bases and J dropped 8 bases, with 16 bases sitting between them. The CDR3 is CAWRDSPVGEKLFF. The CDR3 nucleotides read TGTGCCTGGAGGGACAGTCCCGTTGGGGAAAAACTGTTTTTT.

The chain combines TRBV5-1 with TRBJ1-3; no reliable D call. The germline V gene encodes CDR1 SGHRS and CDR2 YFSETQ. The V gene lost 0 bases and the J gene lost 2 bases, with 9 bases spanning the gap. The CDR3 is made up of 15 amino acids. CDR3: CASSLAGGTGNTIYF. DNA of the CDR3: TGCGCCAGCAGCTTGGCCGGAGGAACTGGAAACACCATATATTTT.

The rearrangement links TRBV19 to TRBJ1-4; the D gene is possibly TRBD1 (6 bases). Germline V gene sequence: CDR1 LNHDA, CDR2 SQIVND (reference sequence). The CDR3 is 14 amino acids. The V and J ends lost 5 bases and 8 bases respectively, with 15 bases between them. The CDR3 sequence is CASSPWDIGEKLFF. CDR3 sequence (DNA): TGTGCCAGTAGTCCCTGGGACATTGGGGAAAAACTGTTTTTT. The full variable domain, in which reference TRBV19 and TRBJ1-4 provide the parts outside the CDR3, is DGGITQSPKYLFRKEGQNVTLSCEQNLNHDAMYWYRQDPGQGLRLIYYSQIVNDFQKGDIAEGYSVSREKKESFPLTVTSAQKNPTAFYLCASSPWDIGEKLFFGSGTQLSVL.

J is TRBJ1-2 and V is TRBV24-1, with 7 positions matching TRBD1. This CDR3 is built from 12 residues. CDR1 and CDR2 (germline): KGHDR, SFDVKD. After removal of 2 bases from V and 13 bases from J, the junction contained 6 bases not matched to a gene. This CDR3 is CATSDYRDSFTF. The CDR3 DNA reads TGTGCCACCAGTGATTACCGGGACAGTTTCACCTTC.

This clone was observed a few times. The genes are TRBV7-2 and TRBJ2-4; a possible D gene is TRBD2 (7 bases). The germline V gene has CDR1 SGHTA and CDR2 FQGNSA. This CDR3 is built from 15 residues. The V end lost 5 bases, the J end lost 6 bases, and 17 bases lay between the germline ends. The CDR3 reads CASSEGGAQRNIQYF. The CDR3 bases are TGTGCCAGCAGCGAGGGGGGGGCGCAAAGAAACATTCAGTACTTC.

The rearrangement links TRBV10-3 to TRBJ2-1, with 10 positions matching TRBD2. The CDR3 has 15 amino acids. Germline assignment: CDR1 ENHRY and CDR2 SYGVKD. V shed 8 bases, J shed 8 bases, and the junction held 12 bases outside the gene matches. The CDR3 DNA is TGTGCCATCCAAGAGGGTAGCGGGAGGAGGGATGAGCAGTTCTTC. It codes for CAIQEGSGRRDEQFF.

The J gene is TRBJ2-7, the V gene TRBV12-2; the DNA was not compared with TRBD2, the D call given in the table. TRBV12-2 is a recognized pseudogene. The CDR3 extends over 15 amino acids. The CDR3 spells CASRNSGTSSYEQYF. Here the CDR3 DNA reads TGTGCAAGTCGTAATAGCGGGACTAGTTCCTACGAGCAGTACTTC.

The V and J genes are TRBV5-3 and TRBJ1-3; 9 nucleotides line up with TRBD1. TRBV5-3 is treated as an ORF (open reading frame) with a function not yet certain. V shed 3 bases, J shed 6 bases, and the junction held 7 bases outside the gene matches. The CDR3 covers 15 residues. CDR3: CARSSVRQGENTIYF. The DNA of the CDR3 is TGTGCCAGAAGCTCGGTGCGACAGGGGGAAAACACCATATATTTT.

The chain uses TRBV25-1 and TRBJ2-2; TRBD1 matches at 11 bases. This CDR3 comprises 17 residues. CDR1 and CDR2 from the germline V gene are MGHDK and SYGVNS. V was clipped by 2 bases and J by 6 bases; unmatched bases: 8. This chain's CDR3 is CASSEHTGTGGPGELFF. The DNA of the CDR3 is TGTGCCAGCAGTGAACACACCGGGACAGGGGGACCCGGGGAGCTGTTTTTT.

The V and J genes are TRBV11-2 and TRBJ1-4; no firm D call. The V gene lost 2 bases and the J gene lost 6 bases, with 7 bases spanning the gap. This CDR3 comprises 13 residues. CDR1 is SGHAT, CDR2 FQNNGV, per germline. CDR3 region: CASSLRPDEKLFF. Here the CDR3 DNA reads TGTGCCAGCAGCTTACGCCCCGATGAAAAACTGTTTTTT.

The V and J genes are TRBV3-1 (or the pseudogene TRBV3-2) and TRBJ2-7; D unresolved. The germline V and J ends were trimmed by 1 base and 0 bases, with 7 bases remaining between them. Germline V gene sequence: CDR1 LGHDT, CDR2 YNNKEL (reference sequence). The CDR3 extends over 14 amino acids. This chain's CDR3 is CASSQGVPSYEQYF. CDR3 coding DNA: TGTGCCAGCAGCCAAGGCGTGCCCTCCTACGAGCAGTACTTC.

This sequence joins TRBV19 and TRBJ1-4, with a possible D match to TRBD1 (6 bases). Germline V lookup: CDR1 LNHDA, CDR2 SQIVND (reference sequence). The CDR3 runs 15 residues. V gave up 7 bases and J gave up 4 bases, with 16 bases separating them. The CDR3 DNA follows: TGTGCCAGTAATGCCAGGACAGCCGGTAATGAAAAACTGTTTTTT. It is translated as CASNARTAGNEKLFF.

This clone was detected only a few times. This chain links TRBV7-2 with TRBJ2-1, with TRBD1 identical over 8 bases. V lost 6 bases and J lost 9; bases outside the gene matches: 7. The CDR3 totals 13 residues. Germline V gene lookup returns CDR1 SGHTA and CDR2 FQGNSA. This chain's CDR3 is CASRGTGGSEQFF. CDR3 sequence (DNA): TGTGCCAGCAGGGGGACAGGCGGGTCTGAGCAGTTCTTC.

This clone was picked up a small number of times. The chain uses TRBV29-1 and TRBJ1-1, with TRBD1 as a possible D gene (5 bases). The CDR3 contains 13 residues. Trimming left V 4 bases short and J 11 bases short, with 20 bases between. Germline V CDR1 and CDR2: SQVTM, ANQGSEA. The CDR3 loop is CSVAPLVQGKAFF. The CDR3 DNA reads as TGCAGCGTTGCCCCTCTAGTTCAGGGAAAGGCTTTCTTT.

This clone was counted once. The CDR3 DNA follows: TGTGCCAGCAGCCCCAAGGCGGGGTTACGCAATGAGCAGTTCTTC. It encodes CASSPKAGLRNEQFF. V and J are TRBV5-4 and TRBJ2-1; TRBD2 is a possible D gene (6 bases). V lost 4 bases and J lost 6, with 17 bases in between. Germline lookup yields CDR1 SGHNT and CDR2 YYREEE (reference sequence). CDR3 length: 15 residues.

The chain combines TRBV19 with TRBJ2-7; 9 bases align to TRBD2. Germline values: CDR1 LNHDA, CDR2 SQIVND (reference sequence). Losses at the gene ends were 4 bases for V and 0 bases for J; bases not matched to a gene: 1. The CDR3 loop spans 14 amino acids. CDR3 residues: CASSRTSVSYEQYF. The CDR3 DNA is TGTGCCAGTAGTAGGACTAGCGTCTCCTACGAGCAGTACTTC. The full variable domain, with the rest looked up from reference TRBV19 and TRBJ2-7, is DGGITQSPKYLFRKEGQNVTLSCEQNLNHDAMYWYRQDPGQGLRLIYYSQIVNDFQKGDIAEGYSVSREKKESFPLTVTSAQKNPTAFYLCASSRTSVSYEQYFGPGTRLTVT.

The chain carries TRBV13 and TRBJ1-1, with D tentatively TRBD1 (5 bases). Germline values: CDR1 PRHDT, CDR2 FYEKMQ (reference sequence). V gave up 2 bases and J gave up 3 bases, with 10 bases separating them. The CDR3 has 14 residues. CDR3 amino acids: CASSLRGRDTEAFF. For the CDR3, the DNA is TGTGCCAGCAGCTTAAGGGGTCGGGACACTGAAGCTTTCTTT.

CDR3 loop: CASSERAGTDTQYF. The CDR3 bases are TGTGCCAGCAGCGAAAGGGCGGGGACAGATACGCAGTATTTT. The J gene is TRBJ2-3, the V gene TRBV4-2; maybe TRBD2 (6 bases). Germline values: CDR1 LGHNA, CDR2 YNFKEQ. The CDR3 is 14 residues long. V dropped 5 bases and J dropped 3 bases, with 12 bases sitting between them.

The gene calls are TRBV27 and TRBJ1-3, with D possibly being TRBD1 (5 bases). Trimming removed 6 bases from V and 4 bases from J, with 13 bases in between. Germline V CDR1 and CDR2: MNHEY, SMNVEV (reference sequence). This CDR3 spans 14 amino acids. CDR3 sequence (DNA): TGTGCCAGCAGAAAGGCGGGGGTAGGAAACACCATATATTTT. Translation: CASRKAGVGNTIYF.

In DNA form, the CDR3 reads TGTGCCAGCAGTTTTGGGCCGGTGAACACTGAAGCTTTCTTT. It specifies CASSFGPVNTEAFF. The chain has TRBV27 and TRBJ1-1; D uncertain. The CDR3 is 14 amino acids. The V and J ends lost 3 bases and 0 bases respectively, with 8 bases between them. CDR1 is MNHEY and CDR2 is SMNVEV in the germline V gene (reference sequence).

The V call is TRBV6-6, the J call TRBJ1-2; D is unclear. CDR1 MNHNY and CDR2 SVGAGI come from the germline V gene (reference sequence). This CDR3 is built from 12 residues. V shed 6 bases and J shed 3 bases, with 8 bases lying between them. The CDR3 region has the DNA TGTGCCAGCAGAATACCAGACTATGGCTACACCTTC. Translated, it gives CASRIPDYGYTF.

The CDR3 DNA sequence: TGTGCCAGCAGCACCGGCGGGCTGCGGGATGAAAAACTGTTTTTT. Its translation: CASSTGGLRDEKLFF. The chain employs TRBV5-4 and TRBJ1-4, with D uncertain. Between the trimmed V and J ends, which lost 4 bases and 6 bases, there was a span of 16 bases. The CDR3 covers 15 residues. Per the germline V gene, CDR1 is SGHNT and CDR2 is YYREEE (reference sequence).

The chain combines TRBV9 with TRBJ2-2; D is undetermined. CDR1 is SGDLS and CDR2 is YYNGEE in the germline V gene. This CDR3 comprises 14 residues. Trimming pared 0 bases from V and 4 bases from J, leaving 7 bases between. The CDR3, as DNA: TGTGCCAGCAGCGTAGCCCAAGCCACCGGGGAGCTGTTTTTT. Translated, it gives CASSVAQATGELFF.

J is TRBJ1-5 and V is TRBV27; 7 nucleotides agree with TRBD1. The V gene's germline CDR1 is MNHEY and CDR2 SMNVEV (reference sequence). Trimming removed 8 bases from V and 5 bases from J; junction bases left unmatched: 6. The CDR3 runs 13 residues. CDR3 sequence: CASAWDSHQPQHF. The CDR3 DNA reads TGTGCCAGCGCCTGGGACAGTCATCAGCCCCAGCATTTT.

This chain joins TRBV12-3 or TRBV12-4 and TRBJ2-1; D gene ambiguous. V dropped 8 bases and J dropped 5 bases, with 13 bases sitting between them. The CDR3 has 13 amino acids. The CDR3 loop is CASAIRRDNEQFF. The CDR3 DNA reads as TGTGCCAGCGCAATCCGAAGGGACAATGAGCAGTTCTTC.

The chain uses TRBV4-3 and TRBJ1-4; 7 bases are a match to TRBD1. The CDR3 is made up of 15 amino acids. Trimming took 4 bases from V and 8 from J; bases not matched to a gene: 10. Germline V lookup: CDR1 LGHNA, CDR2 YSLEER. CDR3 sequence (DNA): TGCGCCAGCAGCCCAGGAACAGGGGTGAGAGAAAAACTGTTTTTT. Residues: CASSPGTGVREKLFF.